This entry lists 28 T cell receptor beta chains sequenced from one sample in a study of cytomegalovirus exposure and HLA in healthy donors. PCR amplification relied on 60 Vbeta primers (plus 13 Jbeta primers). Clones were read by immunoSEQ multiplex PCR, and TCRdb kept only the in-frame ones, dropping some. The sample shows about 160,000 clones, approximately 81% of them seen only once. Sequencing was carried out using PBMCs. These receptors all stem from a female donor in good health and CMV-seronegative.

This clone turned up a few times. The CDR3 DNA follows: TGCGCCAGCAGCCCGGGTGGACTAGCGGGGATAGAGACCCAGTACTTC. It yields the protein CASSPGGLAGIETQYF. V and J are TRBV5-1 and TRBJ2-5; the match to TRBD2 covers 12 bases. CDR3 length equals 16 residues. Per germline, CDR1 SGHRS and CDR2 YFSETQ. Trimming took 4 bases from V and 4 from J; bases not matched to a gene: 8.

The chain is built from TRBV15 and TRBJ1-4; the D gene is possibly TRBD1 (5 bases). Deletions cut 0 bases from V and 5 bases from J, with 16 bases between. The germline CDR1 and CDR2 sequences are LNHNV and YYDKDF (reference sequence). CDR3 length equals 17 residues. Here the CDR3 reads CATSRDRSYAGNEKLFF. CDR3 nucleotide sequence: TGTGCCACCAGCAGAGATCGGTCCTATGCAGGGAATGAAAAACTGTTTTTT.

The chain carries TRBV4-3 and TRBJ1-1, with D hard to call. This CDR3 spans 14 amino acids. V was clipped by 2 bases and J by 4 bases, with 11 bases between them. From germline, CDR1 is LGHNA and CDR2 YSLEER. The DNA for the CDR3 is TGCGCCAGCAGCCAAACGGGGTACGGCACTGAAGCTTTCTTT. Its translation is CASSQTGYGTEAFF.

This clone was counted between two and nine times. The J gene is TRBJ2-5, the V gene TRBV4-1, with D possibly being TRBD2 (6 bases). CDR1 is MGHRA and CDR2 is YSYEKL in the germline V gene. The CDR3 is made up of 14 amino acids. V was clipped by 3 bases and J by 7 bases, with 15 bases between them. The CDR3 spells CASSQTDGGATQYF. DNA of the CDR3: TGCGCCAGCAGCCAGACGGACGGAGGGGCGACCCAGTACTTC.

For the CDR3, the DNA is TGTGCCAGCTCTAAGAGCAATACAGCGGGAGCTAAGTACTTC. Its translation is CASSKSNTAGAKYF. The chain links TRBV28 to TRBJ2-5; 8 positions agree with TRBD2. V lost 8 bases and J lost 12; bases outside the gene matches: 17. CDR3 size: 14 residues. Germline CDR1 and CDR2: MDHEN and SYDVKM.

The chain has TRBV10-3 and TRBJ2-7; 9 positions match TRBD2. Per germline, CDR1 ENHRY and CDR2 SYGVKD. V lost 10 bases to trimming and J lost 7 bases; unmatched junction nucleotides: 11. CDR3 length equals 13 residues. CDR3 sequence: CATQLAGVQEQYF. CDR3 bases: TGTGCCACCCAACTAGCGGGTGTTCAGGAGCAGTACTTC.

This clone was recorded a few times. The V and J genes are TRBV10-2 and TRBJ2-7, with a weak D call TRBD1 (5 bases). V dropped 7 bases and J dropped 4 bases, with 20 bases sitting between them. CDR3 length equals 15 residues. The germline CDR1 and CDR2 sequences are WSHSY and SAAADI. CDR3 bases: TGCGCCAGCACACAGGCAGGCCAGACCAAATACGAGCAGTACTTC. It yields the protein CASTQAGQTKYEQYF.

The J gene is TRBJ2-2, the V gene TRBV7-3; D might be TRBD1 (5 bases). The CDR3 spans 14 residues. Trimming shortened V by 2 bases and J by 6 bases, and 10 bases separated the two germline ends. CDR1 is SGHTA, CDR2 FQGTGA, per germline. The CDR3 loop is CASSLGGAPGELFF. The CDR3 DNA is TGTGCCAGCAGCTTAGGTGGGGCGCCCGGGGAGCTGTTTTTT.

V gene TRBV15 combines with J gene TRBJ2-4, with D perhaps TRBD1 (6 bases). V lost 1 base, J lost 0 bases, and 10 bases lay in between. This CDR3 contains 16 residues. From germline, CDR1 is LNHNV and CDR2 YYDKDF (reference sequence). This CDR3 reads CATSRGGQLAKNIQYF. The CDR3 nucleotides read TGTGCCACCAGCAGAGGCGGACAGTTAGCCAAAAACATTCAGTACTTC. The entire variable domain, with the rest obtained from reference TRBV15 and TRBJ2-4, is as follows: DAMVIQNPRYQVTQFGKPVTLSCSQTLNHNVMYWYQQKSSQAPKLLFHYYDKDFNNEADTPDNFQSRRPNTSFCFLDIRSPGLGDTAMYLCATSRGGQLAKNIQYFGAGTRLSVL.

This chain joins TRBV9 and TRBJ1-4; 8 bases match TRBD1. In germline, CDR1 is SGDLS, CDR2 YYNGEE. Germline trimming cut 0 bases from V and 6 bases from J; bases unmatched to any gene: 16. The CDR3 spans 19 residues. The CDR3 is CASSVGGMDRVGVYEKLFF. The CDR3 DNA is TGTGCCAGCAGCGTAGGCGGGATGGACAGGGTTGGGGTGTATGAAAAACTGTTTTTT.

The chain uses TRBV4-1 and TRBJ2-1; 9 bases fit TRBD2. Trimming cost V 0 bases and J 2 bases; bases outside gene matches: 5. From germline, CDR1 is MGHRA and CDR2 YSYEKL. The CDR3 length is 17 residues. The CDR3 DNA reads TGCGCCAGCAGCCAAGATACCCTAGCGGGACCCTACAATGAGCAGTTCTTC. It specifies CASSQDTLAGPYNEQFF.

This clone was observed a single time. The DNA for the CDR3 is TGTGCCAGCAGTTCAACAGGGCAAAACACCGGGGAGCTGTTTTTT. As protein: CASSSTGQNTGELFF. The rearrangement uses TRBV28 and TRBJ2-2; tentatively, D is TRBD1 (6 bases). V was clipped by 4 bases and J by 2 bases, with 11 bases between them. The CDR3 covers 15 residues. Germline V gene sequence: CDR1 MDHEN, CDR2 SYDVKM.

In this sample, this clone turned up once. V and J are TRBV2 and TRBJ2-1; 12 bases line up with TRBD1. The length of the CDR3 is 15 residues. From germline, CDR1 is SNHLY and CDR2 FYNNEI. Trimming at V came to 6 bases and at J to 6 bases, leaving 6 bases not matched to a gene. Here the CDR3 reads CASSVGQGAGNEQFF. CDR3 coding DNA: TGTGCCAGCAGCGTGGGACAGGGGGCAGGCAATGAGCAGTTCTTC.

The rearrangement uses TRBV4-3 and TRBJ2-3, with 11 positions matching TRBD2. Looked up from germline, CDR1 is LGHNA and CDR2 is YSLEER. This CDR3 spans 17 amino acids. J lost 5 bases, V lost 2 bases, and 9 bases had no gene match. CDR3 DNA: TGCGCCAGCAGCCAAAGGCCGGCCGGGACTAGCGGAGATACGCAGTATTTT. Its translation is CASSQRPAGTSGDTQYF.

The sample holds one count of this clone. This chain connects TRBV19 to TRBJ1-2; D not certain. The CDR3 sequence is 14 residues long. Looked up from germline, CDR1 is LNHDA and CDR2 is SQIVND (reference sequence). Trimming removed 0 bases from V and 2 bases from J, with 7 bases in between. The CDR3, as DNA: TGTGCCAGTAGTATAGATCGGCGGAACTATGGCTACACCTTC. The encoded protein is CASSIDRRNYGYTF.

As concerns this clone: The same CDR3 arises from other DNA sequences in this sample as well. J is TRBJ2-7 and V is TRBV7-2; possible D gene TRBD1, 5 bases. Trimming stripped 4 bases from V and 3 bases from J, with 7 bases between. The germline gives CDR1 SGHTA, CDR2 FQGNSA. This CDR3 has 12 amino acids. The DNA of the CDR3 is TGTGCCAGCAGCTCCCAGGGCTACGAGCAGTACTTC. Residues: CASSSQGYEQYF.

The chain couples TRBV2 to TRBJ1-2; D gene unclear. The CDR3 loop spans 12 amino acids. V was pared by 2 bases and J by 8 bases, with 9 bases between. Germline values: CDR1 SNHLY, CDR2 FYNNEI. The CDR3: CASSENRYGYTF. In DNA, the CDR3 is TGTGCCAGCAGTGAAAATCGGTACGGCTACACCTTC.

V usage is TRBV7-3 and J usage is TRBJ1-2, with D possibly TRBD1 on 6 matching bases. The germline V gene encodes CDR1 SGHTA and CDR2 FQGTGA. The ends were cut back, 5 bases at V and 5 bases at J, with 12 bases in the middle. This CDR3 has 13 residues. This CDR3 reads CASSVNQGYGYTF. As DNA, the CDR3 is TGTGCCAGCAGCGTGAACCAGGGGTATGGCTACACCTTC. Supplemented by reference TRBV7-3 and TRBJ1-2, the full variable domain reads GAGVSQTPSNKVTEKGKYVELRCDPISGHTALYWYRQSLGQGPEFLIYFQGTGAADDSGLPNDRFFAVRPEGSVSTLKIQRTERGDSAVYLCASSVNQGYGYTFGSGTRLTVV.

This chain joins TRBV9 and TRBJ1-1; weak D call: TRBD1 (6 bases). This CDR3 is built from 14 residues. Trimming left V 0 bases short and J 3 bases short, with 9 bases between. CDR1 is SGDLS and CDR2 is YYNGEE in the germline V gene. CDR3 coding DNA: TGTGCCAGCAGCGTAGACGGGGGGCACACTGAAGCTTTCTTT. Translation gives CASSVDGGHTEAFF.

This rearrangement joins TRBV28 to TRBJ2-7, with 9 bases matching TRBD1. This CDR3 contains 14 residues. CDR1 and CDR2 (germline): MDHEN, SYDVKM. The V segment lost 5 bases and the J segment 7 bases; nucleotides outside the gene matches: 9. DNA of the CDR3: TGTGCCAGCAGTCTCGGGGACAGGGTCCTGGAGCAGTACTTC. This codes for CASSLGDRVLEQYF.

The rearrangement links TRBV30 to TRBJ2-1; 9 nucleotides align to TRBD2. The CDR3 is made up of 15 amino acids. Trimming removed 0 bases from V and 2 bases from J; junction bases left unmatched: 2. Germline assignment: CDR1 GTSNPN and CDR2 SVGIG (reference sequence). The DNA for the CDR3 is TGTGCCTGGAGTGTACGCGGGGGGGCCTACAATGAGCAGTTCTTC. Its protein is CAWSVRGGAYNEQFF.

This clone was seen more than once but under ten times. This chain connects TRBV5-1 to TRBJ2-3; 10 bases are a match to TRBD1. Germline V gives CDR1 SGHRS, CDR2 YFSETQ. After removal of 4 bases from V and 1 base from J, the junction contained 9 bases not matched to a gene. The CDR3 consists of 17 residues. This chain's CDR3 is CASSLGQGVLGTDTQYF. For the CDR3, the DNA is TGCGCCAGCAGCCTAGGACAGGGGGTGCTCGGCACAGATACGCAGTATTTT.

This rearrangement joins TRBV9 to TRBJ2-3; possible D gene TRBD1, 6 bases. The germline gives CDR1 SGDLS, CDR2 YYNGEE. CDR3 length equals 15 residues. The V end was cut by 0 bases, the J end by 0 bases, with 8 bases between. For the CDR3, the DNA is TGTGCCAGCAGCGTAGTTGGGGGCAGCACAGATACGCAGTATTTT. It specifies CASSVVGGSTDTQYF.

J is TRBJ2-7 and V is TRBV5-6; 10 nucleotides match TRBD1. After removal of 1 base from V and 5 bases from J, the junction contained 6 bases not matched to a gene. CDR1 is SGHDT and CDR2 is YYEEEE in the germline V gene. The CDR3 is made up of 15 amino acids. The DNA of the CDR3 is TGTGCCAGCAGCTTGAGCGGGACAGGGGAGAACGAGCAGTACTTC. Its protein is CASSLSGTGENEQYF.

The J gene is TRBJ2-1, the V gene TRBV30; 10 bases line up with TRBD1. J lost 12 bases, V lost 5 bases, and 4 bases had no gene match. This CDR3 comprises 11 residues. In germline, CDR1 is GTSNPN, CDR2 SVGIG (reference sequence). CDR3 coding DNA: TGTGCCTGGGGGACAGGGGATGGGCAGTTCTTC. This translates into CAWGTGDGQFF.

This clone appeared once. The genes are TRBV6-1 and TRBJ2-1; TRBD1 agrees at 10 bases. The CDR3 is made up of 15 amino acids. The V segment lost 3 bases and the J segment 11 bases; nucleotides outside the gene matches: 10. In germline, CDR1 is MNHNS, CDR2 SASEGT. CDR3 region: CASSDRDRGFGQQFF. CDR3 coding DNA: TGTGCCAGCAGTGACCGGGACAGGGGTTTCGGTCAGCAGTTCTTC.

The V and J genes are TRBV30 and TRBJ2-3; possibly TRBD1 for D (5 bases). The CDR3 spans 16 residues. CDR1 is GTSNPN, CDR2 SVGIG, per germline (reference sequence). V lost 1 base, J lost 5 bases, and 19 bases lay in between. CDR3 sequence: CAWSGGNPGSGDTQYF. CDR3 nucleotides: TGTGCCTGGAGTGGGGGAAATCCAGGGTCGGGAGATACGCAGTATTTT.

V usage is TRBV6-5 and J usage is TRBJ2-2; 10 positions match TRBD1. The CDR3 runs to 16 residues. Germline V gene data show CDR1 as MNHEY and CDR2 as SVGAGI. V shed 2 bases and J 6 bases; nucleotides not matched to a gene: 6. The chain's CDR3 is CASSYRTGGYSGELFF. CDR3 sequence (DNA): TGTGCCAGCAGTTACCGGACAGGGGGATATTCCGGGGAGCTGTTTTTT.